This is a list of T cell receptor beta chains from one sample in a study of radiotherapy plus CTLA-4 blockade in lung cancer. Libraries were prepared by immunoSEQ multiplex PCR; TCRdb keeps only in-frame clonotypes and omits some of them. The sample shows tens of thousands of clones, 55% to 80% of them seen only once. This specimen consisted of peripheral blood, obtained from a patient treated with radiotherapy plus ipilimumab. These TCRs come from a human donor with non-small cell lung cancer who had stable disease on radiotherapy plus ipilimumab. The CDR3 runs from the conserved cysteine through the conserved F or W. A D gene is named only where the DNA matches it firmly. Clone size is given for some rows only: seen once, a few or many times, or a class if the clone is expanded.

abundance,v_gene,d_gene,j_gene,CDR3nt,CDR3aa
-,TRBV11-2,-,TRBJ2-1,TGTGCCAGCAGCTTAGAGGCCCACAATGAGCAGTTCTTC,CASSLEAHNEQFF
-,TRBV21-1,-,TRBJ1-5,TGTGCCAGCAGGGGGTCACTAGCTACATTGCATCATCAGCCCCAGCATTTT,CASRGSLATLHHQPQHF
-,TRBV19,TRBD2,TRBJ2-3,TGTGCCAGTAGTATATCGGCGGGGGGGGTAGCAGATACGCAGTATTTT,CASSISAGGVADTQYF
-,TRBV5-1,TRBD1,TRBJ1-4,TGCGCCAGCAAGGAGGGGGCTGGTAATGAAAAACTGTTTTTT,CASKEGAGNEKLFF
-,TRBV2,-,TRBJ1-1,TGTGCCAGCCTGATATCTCCGGTAAACACTGAAGCTTTCTTT,CASLISPVNTEAFF
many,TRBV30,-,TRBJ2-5,TGTGCCTGGAGTGACGGAAGGCGGGGAGAGACCCAGTACTTC,CAWSDGRRGETQYF
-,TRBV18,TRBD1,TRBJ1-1,TGTGCCAGCTCACCACGGGGACAGGGAACTGAAGCTTTCTTT,CASSPRGQGTEAFF
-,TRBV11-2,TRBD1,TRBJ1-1,TGTGCCAGCAGCTTTTCAGGGGGGAGCACTGAAGCTTTCTTT,CASSFSGGSTEAFF
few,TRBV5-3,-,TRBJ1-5,TGTGCCAGAAGCTTGCTAGGCGGCAATCAGCCCCAGCATTTT,CARSLLGGNQPQHF
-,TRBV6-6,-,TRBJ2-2,TGTGCCAGCAGATACGCGGATACCGGGGAGCTGTTTTTT,CASRYADTGELFF
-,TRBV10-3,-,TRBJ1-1,TGTGCCATCAGCCTGACAGGCATGAACACTGAAGCTTTCTTT,CAISLTGMNTEAFF
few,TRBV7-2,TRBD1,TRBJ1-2,TGTGCCAGCAGTTTATCCCCAGGGGGGTACGGCTACACCTTC,CASSLSPGGYGYTF
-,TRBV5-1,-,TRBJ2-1,TGCGCCAGCAGCTTGGCAGGGTCTAAGTACAATGAGCAGTTCTTC,CASSLAGSKYNEQFF
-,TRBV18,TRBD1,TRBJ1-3,TGTGCCAGCTTACGGGACAGGGGCACTAACACCATATATTTT,CASLRDRGTNTIYF
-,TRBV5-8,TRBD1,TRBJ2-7,TGCGCCAGCAGCCACAGGACAGGGCGGGAGCAGTACTTC,CASSHRTGREQYF
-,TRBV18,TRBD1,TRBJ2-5,TGTGCCAGCTCACCCGGGACAGACCAAGAGACCCAGTACTTC,CASSPGTDQETQYF
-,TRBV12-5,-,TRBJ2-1,TGTGCTAGTGGTTGGATAAATACAGTGTACAATGAGCAGTTCTTC,CASGWINTVYNEQFF
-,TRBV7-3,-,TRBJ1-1,TGTGCCAGCAGCCGGAATACAGGAACTGAAGCTTTCTTT,CASSRNTGTEAFF
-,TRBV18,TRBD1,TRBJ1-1,TGTGCCAGCTCACCCGGGACAGGGAGCGTGATAGCTTTCTTT,CASSPGTGSVIAFF
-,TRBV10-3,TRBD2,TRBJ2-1,TGTGCCACCCGGACTAGCGGGTCCAGGGTGGATGAGCAGTTCTTC,CATRTSGSRVDEQFF
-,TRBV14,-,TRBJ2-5,TGTGCCAGCAGCCAAGGTGACCGGACAAAATCGACCCAGTACTTC,CASSQGDRTKSTQYF
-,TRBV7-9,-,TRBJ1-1,TGTGCCAGCAGCCTTCAGACTGAAGCTTTCTTT,CASSLQTEAFF
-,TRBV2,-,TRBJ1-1,TGTGCCAGCCGAGCGACGGATATGAACACTGAAGCTTTCTTT,CASRATDMNTEAFF